These T cell receptor beta chains were read from a single sample in a study of blood T cell repertoires in COVID-19. Sequenced by immunoSEQ multiplex PCR; TCRdb stores in-frame clones only, minus some. The sample holds some 190,000 clones, around 82% seen once. The sample taken for sequencing was peripheral blood. These receptors all stem from a woman aged 80 or older with active or convalescent COVID-19. Each CDR3 is given with its conserved first and last residue. The order of the fields is D gene, clone size, J gene, V gene, CDR3 protein, CDR3 DNA. The D gene is left open where the match is weak. Clone size is not always given. Where it is, it says once, few, many or a class for expanded clones.

D gene: TRBD1
clone size: NA
J gene: TRBJ2-7
V gene: TRBV10-3
CDR3 protein: CAISDYRGTTGQYF
CDR3 DNA: TGTGCCATCAGTGATTACAGGGGGACGACCGGGCAGTACTTC

D gene: NA
clone size: NA
J gene: TRBJ2-2
V gene: TRBV7-3
CDR3 protein: CASSFGAGTGELFF
CDR3 DNA: TGTGCCAGCAGCTTTGGTGCGGGAACCGGGGAGCTGTTTTTT

D gene: TRBD1
clone size: NA
J gene: TRBJ1-5
V gene: TRBV30
CDR3 protein: CAWSDTGGHQPQHF
CDR3 DNA: TGTGCCTGGAGCGATACAGGGGGGCATCAGCCCCAGCATTTT

D gene: TRBD2
clone size: NA
J gene: TRBJ2-1
V gene: TRBV11-3
CDR3 protein: CASSLDGTSNNEQFF
CDR3 DNA: TGTGCCAGCAGCTTAGATGGGACTAGCAACAATGAGCAGTTCTTC

D gene: NA
clone size: NA
J gene: TRBJ1-6
V gene: TRBV5-1
CDR3 protein: CASSFNPGSSPLHF
CDR3 DNA: TGCGCCAGCAGCTTCAACCCAGGCTCCTCACCCCTCCACTTT

D gene: NA
clone size: NA
J gene: TRBJ2-1
V gene: TRBV30
CDR3 protein: CAWSVPFGLAVYNEQFF
CDR3 DNA: TGTGCCTGGAGTGTTCCTTTCGGGCTAGCAGTGTACAATGAGCAGTTCTTC

D gene: NA
clone size: once
J gene: TRBJ2-5
V gene: TRBV7-9
CDR3 protein: CASTFLVGGIGTQYF
CDR3 DNA: TGTGCCAGCACCTTCCTGGTGGGGGGTATAGGGACCCAGTACTTC

D gene: TRBD2
clone size: NA
J gene: TRBJ2-5
V gene: TRBV7-3
CDR3 protein: CASSLTTSGRAETQYF
CDR3 DNA: TGTGCCAGCAGCCTTACGACTAGCGGACGGGCGGAGACCCAGTACTTC

D gene: TRBD1
clone size: few
J gene: TRBJ1-1
V gene: TRBV11-2
CDR3 protein: CASSLPGQGEAFF
CDR3 DNA: TGTGCCAGCAGCTTACCAGGACAGGGTGAAGCTTTCTTT

D gene: TRBD1
clone size: NA
J gene: TRBJ1-1
V gene: TRBV11-2
CDR3 protein: CASTNRGTGEAFF
CDR3 DNA: TGTGCCAGCACAAACCGGGGGACAGGGGAAGCTTTCTTT

D gene: NA
clone size: NA
J gene: TRBJ1-1
V gene: TRBV28
CDR3 protein: CASSPPWTEDSTFF
CDR3 DNA: TGTGCCAGCAGTCCCCCCTGGACAGAAGATTCGACTTTCTTT

D gene: NA
clone size: NA
J gene: TRBJ2-7
V gene: TRBV11-2
CDR3 protein: CASSFGGTLYEQYF
CDR3 DNA: TGTGCCAGCAGCTTTGGGGGGACCCTCTACGAGCAGTACTTC

D gene: NA
clone size: NA
J gene: TRBJ2-7
V gene: TRBV4-1
CDR3 protein: CASSPGLSYEQYF
CDR3 DNA: TGCGCCAGCAGCCCCGGACTCAGCTACGAGCAGTACTTC

D gene: TRBD2
clone size: NA
J gene: TRBJ2-1
V gene: TRBV5-1
CDR3 protein: CASSLVGSGSDNEQFF
CDR3 DNA: TGCGCCAGCAGCCTGGTCGGTAGCGGGAGCGACAATGAGCAGTTCTTC

D gene: NA
clone size: NA
J gene: TRBJ1-1
V gene: TRBV6-2/TRBV6-3
CDR3 protein: CASSYPTSNTEAFF
CDR3 DNA: TGTGCCAGCAGTTACCCGACATCGAACACTGAAGCTTTCTTT

D gene: TRBD2
clone size: NA
J gene: TRBJ2-7
V gene: TRBV3-1/TRBV3-2
CDR3 protein: CASSQDLASGVYEQYF
CDR3 DNA: TGTGCCAGCAGCCAAGATTTAGCTAGCGGGGTCTACGAGCAGTACTTC

D gene: NA
clone size: NA
J gene: TRBJ2-5
V gene: TRBV14
CDR3 protein: CASSLSAGQETQYF
CDR3 DNA: TGTGCCAGCAGCCTTTCGGCAGGGCAAGAGACCCAGTACTTC

D gene: NA
clone size: NA
J gene: TRBJ1-3
V gene: TRBV9
CDR3 protein: CASSGTLFDGNTIYF
CDR3 DNA: TGTGCCAGCAGCGGGACACTTTTCGATGGAAACACCATATATTTT

D gene: NA
clone size: few
J gene: TRBJ1-2
V gene: TRBV25-1
CDR3 protein: CASSAYVQQGRGYGYTF
CDR3 DNA: TGTGCCAGCAGTGCATACGTCCAACAGGGACGGGGCTATGGCTACACCTTC

D gene: TRBD2
clone size: NA
J gene: TRBJ2-5
V gene: TRBV2
CDR3 protein: CASRAGLAGDQETQYF
CDR3 DNA: TGTGCCAGCAGGGCCGGACTAGCGGGGGACCAAGAGACCCAGTACTTC

D gene: NA
clone size: NA
J gene: TRBJ2-7
V gene: TRBV6-1
CDR3 protein: CASSERGRGYEQYF
CDR3 DNA: TGTGCCAGCAGTGAAAGGGGGCGGGGCTACGAGCAGTACTTC

D gene: NA
clone size: NA
J gene: TRBJ1-6
V gene: TRBV7-8
CDR3 protein: CASSLLQGNNSPLHF
CDR3 DNA: TGTGCCAGCAGCCTTTTACAGGGCAATAATTCACCCCTCCACTTT

D gene: TRBD1
clone size: NA
J gene: TRBJ1-3
V gene: TRBV3-1/TRBV3-2
CDR3 protein: CASRQRTGSGNTIYF
CDR3 DNA: TGTGCCAGCAGACAAAGGACAGGGTCTGGAAACACCATATATTTT

D gene: TRBD2
clone size: NA
J gene: TRBJ2-1
V gene: TRBV2
CDR3 protein: CASSALAGSSEQFF
CDR3 DNA: TGTGCCAGCAGTGCACTAGCGGGAAGTAGTGAGCAGTTCTTC

D gene: NA
clone size: many
J gene: TRBJ1-1
V gene: TRBV10-1
CDR3 protein: CASSEALGSTEAFF
CDR3 DNA: TGCGCCAGCAGTGAAGCCCTTGGGAGCACTGAAGCTTTCTTT